This entry lists 17 T cell receptor beta chains sequenced from one sample in a study of regulatory T cells in long-lasting Graves disease. Sequencing libraries for TCR beta were prepared with iRepertoire HTBI primers and Arm-PCR of CDR3 regions. A single record per CDR3 protein comes from TCRdb applying MiXCR to the multiplex PCR reads. The sample lists about 400,000 distinct CDR3 sequences; roughly 15% were seen once. The time point is: newly diagnosed GD, antithyroid drugs for less than 3 months. Researchers made the TCR library from RNA that was extracted from PBMCs. The material was peripheral blood mononuclear cells (PBMCs), obtained at new diagnosis, from a patient treated with antithyroid drugs. These receptors were taken from a female donor with Graves disease.

Comments on this clonotype: At one of its ends the junction is not consistent with the germline gene, which may arise from a read error. The chain recombines TRBV5-1 with TRBJ2-3; 12 bases are a match to TRBD2. Germline V gene sequence: CDR1 SGHRS, CDR2 YFSETQ. The CDR3 totals 16 residues. The CDR3 loop is CTSSPGLAGSTDTQYF. The CDR3 DNA reads TGCACCAGCAGCCCTGGACTAGCGGGAAGCACAGATACGCAGTATTTT.

The chain uses TRBV9 and TRBJ1-2; D is possibly TRBD1 (5 bases). The germline CDR1 and CDR2 sequences are SGDLS and YYNGEE. The CDR3 length is 15 residues. V lost 0 bases to trimming and J lost 3 bases, with 12 bases between them. CDR3: CASSVGGDFHYGYTF. The CDR3 DNA sequence: TGTGCCAGCAGCGTAGGGGGGGACTTTCACTATGGCTACACCTTC.

This clonotype was observed at least ten times. The chain has TRBV2 and TRBJ2-4; 7 nucleotides align to TRBD1. CDR3 length: 12 amino acids. The germline CDR1 and CDR2 sequences are SNHLY and FYNNEI. V dropped 7 bases and J dropped 8; count of bases not matched to a gene: 5. The CDR3 nucleotides are TGTGCCAGCACCAGGGGGTTCGACATTCAGTACTTC. This gives the protein CASTRGFDIQYF. The full variable domain, with the rest looked up from reference TRBV2 and TRBJ2-4, is EPEVTQTPSHQVTQMGQEVILRCVPISNHLYFYWYRQILGQKVEFLVSFYNNEISEKSEIFDDQFSVERPDGSNFTLKIRSTKLEDSAMYFCASTRGFDIQYFGAGTRLSVL.

This clonotype was seen repeatedly, ten times or more. The V gene is TRBV24-1, the J gene TRBJ2-1, with D perhaps assigned TRBD1 or TRBD2 (5 bases each). The CDR3 consists of 21 residues. The V end was cut by 0 bases, the J end by 0 bases, with 23 bases between. Germline V lookup: CDR1 KGHDR, CDR2 SFDVKD. The CDR3 here is CATSDLPRWGAGESSYNEQFF. The CDR3 bases are TGTGCCACCAGTGATTTGCCGCGGTGGGGCGCGGGCGAGAGCTCCTACAATGAGCAGTTCTTC.

This clonotype was counted ten times or more. The J gene is TRBJ2-1, the V gene TRBV30; TRBD1 aligns across 7 bases. From germline, CDR1 is GTSNPN and CDR2 SVGIG (reference sequence). The CDR3 contains 15 residues. V trimming: 4 bases; J trimming: 0 bases; junction bases outside the gene matches: 6. The CDR3 reads CAWTPGTVSYNEQFF. The CDR3 DNA follows: TGTGCCTGGACCCCCGGGACAGTCTCCTACAATGAGCAGTTCTTC.

The sample holds many counts of this clonotype. The chain employs TRBV10-1 and TRBJ1-2; TRBD1 might be the D (5 bases). In germline, CDR1 is WNHNN, CDR2 SYGVQD (reference sequence). The CDR3 runs 13 residues. Deletions cut 5 bases from V and 0 bases from J, with 7 bases between. This CDR3 reads CASSYRSNYGYTF. The CDR3 nucleotides read TGCGCCAGCAGTTACAGGTCTAACTATGGCTACACCTTC.

This clonotype was seen more than once but under ten times. The rearrangement links TRBV7-9 to TRBJ2-6; tentatively, D is TRBD2 (5 bases). With 7 bases removed from V and 0 bases from J, the gap between germline ends came to 16 bases. The CDR3 covers 17 residues. Germline V lookup: CDR1 SEHNR, CDR2 FQNEAQ (reference sequence). The CDR3 is CASTREGSFSGANVLTF. CDR3 nucleotides: TGTGCCAGCACTAGAGAGGGCTCATTCTCTGGGGCCAACGTCCTGACTTTC.

The chain couples TRBV29-1 to TRBJ2-3; a weak D match, TRBD1 (7 bases). Trimming removed 3 bases at V and 2 bases at J, with 15 bases between. The CDR3 covers 15 residues. CDR1 is SQVTM, CDR2 ANQGSEA, per germline. The CDR3 nucleotides read TGCAGCGTTGAGCGGAGGGGGCTAGTCACAGATACGCAGTATTTT. The encoded protein is CSVERRGLVTDTQYF.

This clonotype has ten or more counts. V gene TRBV28 combines with J gene TRBJ2-5; TRBD1 agrees at 7 bases. This CDR3 has 19 amino acids. Germline CDR1 and CDR2: MDHEN and SYDVKM. Unmatched junction bases numbered 26, after V lost 9 bases and J lost 4 bases. CDR3 sequence (DNA): TGTGCCAGTTCCTCTAGACACAGTGTAGGGGGCGCTGTCAGAGAGACCCAGTACTTC. It codes for CASSSRHSVGGAVRETQYF.

In its sample, this clonotype was seen many times. The chain employs TRBV3-1 and TRBJ2-7, with a tentative D call TRBD1 (5 bases). Germline CDR1 is LGHDT and CDR2 is YNNKEL (reference sequence). The CDR3 length is 13 residues. Trimming took off 1 base at V and 7 bases at J, with 11 bases between the two ends. CDR3 region: CASSQVAGWEQYF. In DNA, the CDR3 is TGTGCCAGCAGCCAAGTTGCAGGGTGGGAGCAGTACTTC.

This clonotype was detected many times. This chain links TRBV18 with TRBJ2-7, with no clear D. The germline CDR1 and CDR2 sequences are KGHSH and LQKENI. Trimming removed 6 bases at V and 1 base at J, with 10 bases between. The CDR3 length is 13 residues. Here the CDR3 reads CASSLDLSYEQYF. CDR3 DNA sequence: TGTGCCAGCTCCCTGGACCTTTCCTACGAGCAGTACTTC.

This clonotype showed up many times. The V gene is TRBV12-3 or TRBV12-4, the J gene TRBJ2-5; the D gene is possibly TRBD2 (6 bases). Trimming took off 1 base at V and 0 bases at J, with 15 bases between the two ends. This CDR3 region has 17 residues. CDR3 DNA: TGTGCCAGCAGTTTAGGCATCTCCACGGGGGACCAAGAGACCCAGTACTTC. It specifies CASSLGISTGDQETQYF.

The sample holds many counts of this clonotype. This rearrangement joins TRBV28 to TRBJ1-1, with TRBD1 matching over 8 bases. The CDR3 loop spans 14 amino acids. CDR1 and CDR2 (germline): MDHEN, SYDVKM. V was clipped by 4 bases and J by 5 bases; unmatched bases: 6. This CDR3 is CASSSTGGWTEAFF. In nucleotides, the CDR3 is TGTGCCAGCAGTTCAACAGGGGGTTGGACTGAAGCTTTCTTT.

This clonotype was found many times. This sequence joins TRBV5-8 and TRBJ2-3; 8 bases are a match to TRBD1. The CDR3 is 12 residues long. Germline V gene sequence: CDR1 SGHTS, CDR2 YDEGEE. V was pared by 4 bases and J by 6 bases, with 1 base of the junction left unmatched. The CDR3 is CASSRDRDTQYF. The CDR3 DNA reads as TGTGCCAGCAGCAGGGACAGGGATACGCAGTATTTT.

This clonotype was seen a handful of times. V is TRBV27 and J is TRBJ1-6, with a possible D match to TRBD1 (5 bases). V was clipped by 5 bases and J by 2 bases, with 22 bases between them. In germline, CDR1 is MNHEY, CDR2 SMNVEV (reference sequence). The CDR3 consists of 19 residues. This chain's CDR3 is CASSPQGLRPVPYNSPLHF. CDR3 coding DNA: TGTGCCAGCAGTCCCCAGGGACTCCGACCGGTCCCCTATAATTCACCCCTCCACTTT.

This clonotype was seen many times. The V call is TRBV7-2, the J call TRBJ1-2; possible D gene TRBD1, 5 bases. Trimming removed 2 bases at V and 6 bases at J, with 16 bases between. Germline V CDR1 and CDR2: SGHTA, FQGNSA. CDR3 length: 15 residues. The CDR3 sequence is CASSLTRGQGNGYTF. CDR3 in DNA: TGTGCCAGCAGCTTAACGCGAGGTCAGGGAAATGGCTACACCTTC.

This clonotype was seen at least ten times. The gene calls are TRBV20-1 and TRBJ2-7, with TRBD1 as a possible D gene (6 bases). The CDR3 totals 14 residues. V was shortened by 0 bases and J by 6 bases, with 15 bases between the two germline ends. CDR1 DFQATT and CDR2 SNEGSKA come from the germline V gene (reference sequence). The CDR3 loop reads CSARESGASSEQYF. The DNA of the CDR3 is TGCAGTGCTAGAGAATCAGGGGCAAGTAGCGAGCAGTACTTC.